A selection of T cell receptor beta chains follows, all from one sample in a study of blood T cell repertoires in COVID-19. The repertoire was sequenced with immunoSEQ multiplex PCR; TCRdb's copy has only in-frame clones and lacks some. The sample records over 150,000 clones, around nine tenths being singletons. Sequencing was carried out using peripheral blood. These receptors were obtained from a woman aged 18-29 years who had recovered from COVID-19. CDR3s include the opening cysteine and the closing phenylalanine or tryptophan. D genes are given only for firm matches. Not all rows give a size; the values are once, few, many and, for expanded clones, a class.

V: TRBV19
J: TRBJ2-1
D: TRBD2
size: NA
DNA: TGTGCCAGTAGTATAGGATTAGCGGGGGGCAATGAGCAGTTCTTC
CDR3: CASSIGLAGGNEQFF

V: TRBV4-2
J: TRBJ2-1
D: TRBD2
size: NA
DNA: TGTGCCAGCAGCGCTCCGGGACTAGCGGGGATAGGGAGCTCCTACAATGAGCAGTTCTTC
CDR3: CASSAPGLAGIGSSYNEQFF

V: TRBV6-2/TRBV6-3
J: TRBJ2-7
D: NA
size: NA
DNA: TGTGCCAGCAGTTACTCGAGTCAGGGGAGCTACGAGCAGTACTTC
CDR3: CASSYSSQGSYEQYF

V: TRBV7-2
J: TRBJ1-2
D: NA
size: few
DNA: TGTGCCAGCAGCCTCTTCAAGGGGCTATCGGATGGCTACACCTTC
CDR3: CASSLFKGLSDGYTF

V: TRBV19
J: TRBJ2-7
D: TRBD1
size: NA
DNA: TGTGCCAGTAGTAGGGACAGATACGAGCAGTACTTC
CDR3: CASSRDRYEQYF

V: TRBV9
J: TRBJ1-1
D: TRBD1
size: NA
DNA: TGTGCCAGCAGCGTAGCCAGGGGGGACACTGAAGCTTTCTTT
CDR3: CASSVARGDTEAFF

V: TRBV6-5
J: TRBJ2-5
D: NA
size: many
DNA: TGTGCCAGCAGTTACGATCAGGGGGGAGAGACCCAGTACTTC
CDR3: CASSYDQGGETQYF

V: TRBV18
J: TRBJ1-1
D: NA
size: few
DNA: TGTGCCAGCTCACCAGGAGTTACAAGGGGCACTGAAGCTTTCTTT
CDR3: CASSPGVTRGTEAFF

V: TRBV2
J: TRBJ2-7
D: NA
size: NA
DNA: TGTGCCAGCAGTGTGAGTTCCTACGAGCAGTACTTC
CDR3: CASSVSSYEQYF

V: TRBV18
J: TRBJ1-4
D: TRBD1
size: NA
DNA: TGTGCCAGCTCAGTACTACCGGGACAGGGGTGGAATGAAAAACTGTTTTTT
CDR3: CASSVLPGQGWNEKLFF

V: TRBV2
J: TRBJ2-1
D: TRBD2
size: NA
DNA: TGTGCCAGCAGCGAACTTCCGGGACTAGAGCAGTTCTTC
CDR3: CASSELPGLEQFF

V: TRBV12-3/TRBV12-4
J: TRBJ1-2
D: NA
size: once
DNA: TGTGCCAGCAGTTTAGGGACAAACTATGGCTACACCTTC
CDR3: CASSLGTNYGYTF

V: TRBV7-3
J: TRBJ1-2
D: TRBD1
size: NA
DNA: TGTGCCAGCAGCTTAAATGGACAGGGGTACGGCTACACCTTC
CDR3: CASSLNGQGYGYTF

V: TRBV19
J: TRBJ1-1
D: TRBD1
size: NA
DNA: TGTGCCAGTAGCCAGGGGGCAGGAGAAGCTTTCTTT
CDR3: CASSQGAGEAFF

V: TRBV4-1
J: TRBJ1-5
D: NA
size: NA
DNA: TGCGCCAGCAGCCAAAAGCATTATAGCAATCAGCCCCAGCATTTT
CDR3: CASSQKHYSNQPQHF

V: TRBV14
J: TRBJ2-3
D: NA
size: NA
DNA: TGTGCCAGCACGACTGATTTGGGTGATACGCAGTATTTT
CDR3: CASTTDLGDTQYF

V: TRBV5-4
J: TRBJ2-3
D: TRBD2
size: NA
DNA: TGTGCCAGCAGCCGTAGCGGGCGGGCAGATACGCAGTATTTT
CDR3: CASSRSGRADTQYF

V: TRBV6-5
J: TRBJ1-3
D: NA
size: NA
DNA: TGTGCCAGCAGTTCCTATCTTGGAAACACCATATATTTT
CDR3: CASSSYLGNTIYF

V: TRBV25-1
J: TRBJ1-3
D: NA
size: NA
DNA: TGTGCCAGCAGTTTGGGCAGAATCTCTGGAAACACCATATATTTT
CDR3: CASSLGRISGNTIYF

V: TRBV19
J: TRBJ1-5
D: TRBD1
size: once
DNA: TGTGCCAGTAGTCCACAGGGGGCAACGAGGCAGCCCCAGCATTTT
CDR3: CASSPQGATRQPQHF

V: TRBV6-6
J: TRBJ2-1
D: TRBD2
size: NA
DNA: TGTGCCAGCAGTAAGGAGACTAGCGGGGCGGAGCAGTTCTTC
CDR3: CASSKETSGAEQFF

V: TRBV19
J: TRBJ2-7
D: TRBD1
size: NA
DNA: TGTGCCAGTAGTATAGGGACAGGGGCCGTCGAGCAGTACTTC
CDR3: CASSIGTGAVEQYF

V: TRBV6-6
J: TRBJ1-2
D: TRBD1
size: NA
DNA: TGTGCCAGCAGTTACACGACAGGGCAGGGCTACACCTTC
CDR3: CASSYTTGQGYTF

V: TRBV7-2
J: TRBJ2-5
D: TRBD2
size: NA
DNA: TGTGCCAGCAGCCTCGCAGGGTGGGGGGGACAAGAGACCCAGTACTTC
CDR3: CASSLAGWGGQETQYF

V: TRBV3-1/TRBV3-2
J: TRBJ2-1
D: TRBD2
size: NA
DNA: TGTGCCAGCAGCCAAGGTCCGGAGCGGGGGGTCTATAATGAGCAGTTCTTC
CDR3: CASSQGPERGVYNEQFF

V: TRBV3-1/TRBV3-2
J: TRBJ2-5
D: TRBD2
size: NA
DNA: TGTGCCAGCAGCGATCAGCGGGGAGAGACCCAGTACTTC
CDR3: CASSDQRGETQYF

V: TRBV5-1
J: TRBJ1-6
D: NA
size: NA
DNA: TGCGCCAGCAGCTCGGGACTCCTACCGGGTTCACCCCTCCACTTT
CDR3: CASSSGLLPGSPLHF

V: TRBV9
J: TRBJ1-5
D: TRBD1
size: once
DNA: TGTGCCAGCAGCGGCCAAGGGACAGCAAATCAGCCCCAGCATTTT
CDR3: CASSGQGTANQPQHF

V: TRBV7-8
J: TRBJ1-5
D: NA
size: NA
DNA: TGTGCCAGCAGCCTCTCGGGTGTTCATGTCAATCAGCCCCAGCATTTT
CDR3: CASSLSGVHVNQPQHF

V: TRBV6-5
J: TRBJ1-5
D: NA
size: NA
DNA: TGTGCCAGCAGTTACTCGATAAGGGGGAATCAGCCCCAGCATTTT
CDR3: CASSYSIRGNQPQHF

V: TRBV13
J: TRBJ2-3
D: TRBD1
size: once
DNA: TGTGCCAGCAGCCCCGAAGGGGACAGAAGCACAGATACGCAGTATTTT
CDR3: CASSPEGDRSTDTQYF

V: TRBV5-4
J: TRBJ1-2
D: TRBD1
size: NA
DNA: TGTGCCAGCAGCTCCGGGACAGGTGATGGCTACACCTTC
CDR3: CASSSGTGDGYTF

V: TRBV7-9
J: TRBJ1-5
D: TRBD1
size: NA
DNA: TGTGCCAGCAGCCGGGACAGGGATGGAAATCAGCCCCAGCATTTT
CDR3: CASSRDRDGNQPQHF

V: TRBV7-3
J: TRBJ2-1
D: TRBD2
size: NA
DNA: TGTGCCAGCAGCTTAAGTGGGGCGGGAGGGGTAAATGAGCAGTTCTTC
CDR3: CASSLSGAGGVNEQFF

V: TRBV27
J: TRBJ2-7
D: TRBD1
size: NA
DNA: TGTGCCAGCAGTGACAGGGTGGGGATAATATTGGGCGAGCAGTACTTC
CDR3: CASSDRVGIILGEQYF

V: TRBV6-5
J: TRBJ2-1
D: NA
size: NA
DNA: TGTGCCAGCAGGGCGGGCTGGGAACTAAGCAATGAGCAGTTCTTC
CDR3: CASRAGWELSNEQFF

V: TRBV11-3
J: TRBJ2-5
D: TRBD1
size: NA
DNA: TGTGCCAGCAGCCCGGACAGGACCGAAGCGGAGACCCAGTACTTC
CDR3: CASSPDRTEAETQYF

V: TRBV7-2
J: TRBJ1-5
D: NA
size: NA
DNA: TGTGCCAGCAGCTTAGGAACGCCAGGGATCAGAAGCAATCAGCCCCAGCATTTT
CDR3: CASSLGTPGIRSNQPQHF

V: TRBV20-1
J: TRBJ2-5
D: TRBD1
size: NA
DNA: TGCAGCAGACAGGGCAGGGAGACCCAGTACTTC
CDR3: CSRQGRETQYF

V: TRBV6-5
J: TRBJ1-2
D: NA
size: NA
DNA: TGTGCCAGCAGTTACTCGAATGGGCATCTCTATGGCTACACCTTC
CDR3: CASSYSNGHLYGYTF

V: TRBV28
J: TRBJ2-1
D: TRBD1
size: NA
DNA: TGTGCCGTGAAATCCCGGGACAGGGTTTTCAATGAGCAGTTCTTC
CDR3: CAVKSRDRVFNEQFF

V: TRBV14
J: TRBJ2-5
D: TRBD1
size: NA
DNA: TGTGCCAGCAGCTTATGGACAGGGACTTTATTGGAGACCCAGTACTTC
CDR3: CASSLWTGTLLETQYF

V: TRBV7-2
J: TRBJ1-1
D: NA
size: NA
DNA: TGTGCCAGCAGCTTGTGGGGGGGTACGAACACTGAAGCTTTCTTT
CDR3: CASSLWGGTNTEAFF

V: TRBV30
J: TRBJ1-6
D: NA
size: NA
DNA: TGTGCCTGGAGTGTAAGGACAGATAATTCACCCCTCCACTTT
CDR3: CAWSVRTDNSPLHF

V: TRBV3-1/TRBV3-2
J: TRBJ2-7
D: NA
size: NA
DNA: TGTGCCAGCAGCCAAGATTTGTATTCCTACGAGCAGTACTTC
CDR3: CASSQDLYSYEQYF